The sequence of this T cell receptor beta chain was determined in a study of cytomegalovirus exposure and HLA in healthy donors. Study background: There were 75 million to 95 million unique TCRs (from HLA-typed donors) in an early data release. Findings and limits, study-wide: As a later analysis showed, several of the most significant clusters appeared to be linked to common viral pathogens. Overall, approximately 150 TCR beta chains were annotated as cytomegalovirus-associated.

After removal of 1 base from V and 7 bases from J, the junction contained 8 bases not matched to a gene. Germline-derived CDR1 and CDR2 are SGHAT and FQNNGV. The CDR3 covers 16 residues. PCR amplification relied on 60 Vbeta primers (plus 13 Jbeta primers). Data came from immunoSEQ multiplex PCR; TCRdb stores just in-frame clones and leaves some out. The data contain 90,000 to 120,000 clones, 77% of them singletons. Details on this clone: Its antigen is not identified.

The sequencing sample was made of PBMCs. The chain has TRBV11-2 and TRBJ2-1; 9 positions agree with TRBD2. This clonotype was obtained from a male donor in good health and CMV-seronegative. The CDR3 spells CASSLARVAGANEQFF. The CDR3, as DNA: TGTGCCAGCAGCTTAGCGAGGGTAGCGGGAGCAAATGAGCAGTTCTTC.